The 8 T cell receptor beta chains below were found in one sample sequenced in a study of regulatory T cells in long-lasting Graves disease. Arm-PCR of CDR3 regions and iRepertoire HTBI primers were used to build TCR beta libraries. TCRdb independently ran MiXCR on the multiplex PCR reads; one entry per CDR3 protein. Seen here are roughly 500,000 distinct CDR3 sequences, approximately 15% observed once, and the top ten hold more than 15%. Indicated time point: newly diagnosed GD, antithyroid drugs for less than 3 months. From PBMCs, RNA was extracted and then used to make the TCR library. These data were also reused for a study on T cells in Graves' hyperthyroidism and ophthalmopathy.

The sequencing here drew on peripheral blood mononuclear cells (PBMCs), taken at new diagnosis, from a patient treated with antithyroid drugs. Source of these receptors: a woman aged 45-59 years with Graves disease.

The table lists this clonotype with a few counts. Here the CDR3 reads CASIRGRGGLENIQYF. In nucleotides, the CDR3 is TGTGCCAGCATCAGGGGGCGCGGGGGGTTGGAAAACATTCAGTACTTC. The V call is TRBV6-4, the J call TRBJ2-4; D possibly uses TRBD1 or TRBD2 (8 bases each). Germline V CDR1 and CDR2: MRHNA, SNTAGT. Trimming took off 7 bases at V and 5 bases at J, with 21 bases between the two ends. This CDR3 region has 16 residues.

This clonotype was picked up many times. This rearrangement joins TRBV28 to TRBJ2-1, with TRBD1 matching over 10 bases. This CDR3 contains 19 residues. The V and J ends lost 7 bases and 0 bases, in that order; junction bases with no gene match: 15. CDR1 is MDHEN, CDR2 SYDVKM, per germline. Here the CDR3 reads CASIHPPGQGRSSYNEQFF. CDR3 DNA: TGTGCCAGCATTCACCCCCCGGGACAGGGGCGAAGCTCCTACAATGAGCAGTTCTTC. The full variable domain, its missing parts supplied by reference TRBV28 and TRBJ2-1, is DVKVTQSSRYLVKRTGEKVFLECVQDMDHENMFWYRQDPGLGLRLIYFSYDVKMKEKGDIPEGYSVSREKKERFSLILESASTNQTSMYLCASIHPPGQGRSSYNEQFFGPGTRLTVL.

The sample holds a few counts of this clonotype. The chain uses TRBV3-1 and TRBJ2-1, with D possibly matching TRBD2 (5 bases). The germline V gene has CDR1 LGHDT and CDR2 YNNKEL (reference sequence). V lost 0 bases and J 1 base, leaving 7 bases between the germline ends. The CDR3 has 15 amino acids. The CDR3: CASSQDSVSYNEQFF. In nucleotides, the CDR3 is TGTGCCAGCAGCCAAGATAGCGTTTCCTACAATGAGCAGTTCTTC.

This clonotype was found many times. The rearrangement links TRBV30 to TRBJ1-2; possible D gene TRBD1, 5 bases. CDR3 length: 15 residues. V lost 1 base to trimming and J lost 3 bases, with 15 bases between them. Germline V gene sequence: CDR1 GTSNPN, CDR2 SVGIG (reference sequence). In DNA, the CDR3 is TGTGCCTGGAGTGATTTGAGGGGAAGATACTATGGCTACACCTTC. Its translation is CAWSDLRGRYYGYTF. The variable domain in full, with the rest retrieved from reference TRBV30 and TRBJ1-2, is SQTIHQWPATLVQPVGSPLSLECTVEGTSNPNLYWYRQAAGRGLQLLFYSVGIGQISSEVPQNLSASRPQDRQFILSSKKLLLSDSGFYLCAWSDLRGRYYGYTFGSGTRLTVV.

This clonotype was counted many times. The chain couples TRBV2 to TRBJ2-7; tentative D call: TRBD2 (6 bases). V lost 6 bases, J lost 2 bases, and 11 bases lay in between. This CDR3 comprises 13 residues. CDR1 is SNHLY, CDR2 FYNNEI, per germline. The CDR3, as DNA: TGTGCCAGCAGCCCGGAGGGGACCTACGAGCAGTACTTC. This translates into CASSPEGTYEQYF.

This clonotype showed up many times. J is TRBJ1-4 and V is TRBV3-1; tentative D call: TRBD1 (6 bases). The germline gives CDR1 LGHDT, CDR2 YNNKEL (reference sequence). The CDR3 totals 13 residues. V was cut by 2 bases and J by 8 bases, with 9 bases left in between. CDR3 DNA sequence: TGTGCCAGCAGCCAACAGGGGAGGGAAAAACTGTTTTTT. Translating it yields CASSQQGREKLFF.

This clonotype occurred many times. The chain couples TRBV5-1 to TRBJ1-4; 7 bases agree with TRBD1. CDR1 SGHRS and CDR2 YFSETQ come from the germline V gene. The V and J ends lost 0 bases and 6 bases, in that order; junction bases with no gene match: 5. This CDR3 is built from 15 residues. Here the CDR3 DNA reads TGCGCCAGCAGCTTGGTGCAGGGGGGTCATGAAAAACTGTTTTTT. This sequence encodes CASSLVQGGHEKLFF.

The table lists this clonotype with many counts. The rearrangement links TRBV28 to TRBJ2-7, with D possibly TRBD2 on 6 matching bases. This CDR3 has 13 amino acids. Germline V gene lookup returns CDR1 MDHEN and CDR2 SYDVKM. Trimming cost V 5 bases and J 2 bases, with 10 bases left between them. CDR3 sequence (DNA): TGTGCCAGCAGTACGACTAGGACCTACGAGCAGTACTTC. Encoded protein: CASSTTRTYEQYF.